One sample yielded the 2 T cell receptor beta chains listed below, sequenced in a study of vaccination effects on CD4 cells after COVID-19. Their recognized antigens are unknown. ViraFEST expansion of antigen-specific CD4+ T cells with viral peptide pools preceded sequencing. Isolating CD4+ T cells followed approximately 10 days of culture. Vaccine administered to participants consisted of two doses of either BNT162b2 or mRNA-1273. Repertoires were generated with immunoSEQ multiplex PCR, while TCRdb's copy carries only in-frame clones and drops some. Seen here are 30,000 to 40,000 clones, over 60% observed once, and the top ten hold approximately 8.7%. The sample in question was CD4+ T cells from PBMCs cultured with SARS-CoV-2 spike peptides, obtained after COVID-19 vaccination. These TCRs come from a human donor who received a COVID-19 vaccine.

V gene TRBV6-4 combines with J gene TRBJ2-7; TRBD1 aligns across 10 bases. CDR1 and CDR2 (germline): MRHNA, SNTAGT. The ends lost 7 bases at V and 7 bases at J; junction bases unmatched: 13. The CDR3 runs to 15 residues. DNA for the CDR3: TGTGCCAGCAACATACCGGGACAGGGGATGGGGGAGCAGTACTTC. Translating gives CASNIPGQGMGEQYF.

The chain has TRBV6-5 and TRBJ1-2; weak D call: TRBD1 (6 bases). Germline loops: CDR1 MNHEY, CDR2 SVGAGI. V was pared by 5 bases and J by 4 bases, with 8 bases between. The CDR3 covers 12 residues. CDR3 coding DNA: TGTGCCAGCAGTACAGGGTTCTATGGCTACACCTTC. It encodes CASSTGFYGYTF.